This T cell receptor beta chain comes out of a study of blood T cell repertoires in COVID-19. About the study: In each case, the material was cDNA or gDNA derived from T cells, B-cell-depleted T cells, or PBMCs.

The CDR3 sequence is 15 residues long. The V gene lost 6 bases and the J gene lost 4 bases, with 18 bases spanning the gap. CDR1 and CDR2 (germline): ENHRY, SYGVKD. How the authors handled the data: Amplification with reference gene primers provided the estimates of nucleated cell counts. Profiled with immunoSEQ multiplex PCR; TCRdb holds only in-frame clones, not every one. V and J calls and clone size are as listed in that table; D and trimming were resolved from the DNA. The table includes roughly 130,000 clones, 84% detected once. The V gene is TRBV10-3, the J gene TRBJ1-1; TRBD1 might be the D (5 bases). The TCR sequence derives from a woman aged 55 to 70 with acute or convalescent COVID-19. Sequences were obtained from peripheral blood. CDR3 loop: CAIREGPKGPTEAFF. In DNA form, the CDR3 reads TGTGCCATCAGGGAGGGACCCAAGGGGCCCACTGAAGCTTTCTTT.